This record concerns one T cell receptor beta chain sequence. What it binds is unknown. The assay was immunoSEQ multiplex PCR, and TCRdb's table has in-frame clones only and misses some. The data show tens of thousands of clones, around 84% seen once. These data originate in a study of OX40 agonist ivuxolimab in advanced cancers. About the study: Patients were treated with ivuxolimab, an agonistic anti-OX40 (CD134) antibody. Findings and limits, study-wide: Low normalized T-cell clonal expansion also characterized some of the nonresponders. CD4+ and CD8+ T cells in blood underwent clonal expansion by week 6 at 0.1 to 3.0 mg/kg.

The V end lost 0 bases, the J end lost 6 bases, and 18 bases lay between the germline ends. The CDR3 runs 16 residues. Germline CDR1 and CDR2: LGHNA and YSLEER. The chain combines TRBV4-3 with TRBJ2-7; D remains unclear. The starting material was CD4+ or CD8+ T cells sorted from blood, obtained in a trial of the OX40 agonist ivuxolimab. This clonotype was obtained from an adult with an advanced solid tumor such as melanoma, head and neck, liver or kidney cancer. CDR3 DNA: TGCGCCAGCAGCCAAGATCGGGCAGCCTATTCGAGCGAGCAGTACTTC. Amino acids: CASSQDRAAYSSEQYF.